The TCR beta chain described here comes from a study of T cell responses to AZD1222 COVID-19 vaccine. Measured with immunoSEQ multiplex PCR; TCRdb has only the in-frame clones, and not every one. The sample has 130,000 to 150,000 clones; approximately 90% are singletons. The ends were cut back, 5 bases at V and 8 bases at J, with 16 bases in the middle. The germline gives CDR1 SNHLY, CDR2 FYNNEI. This CDR3 has 14 amino acids. Sequencing used peripheral blood, obtained on day 0 of AZD1222 vaccination. The chain uses TRBV2 and TRBJ2-1, with a tentative D call TRBD1 (6 bases). The TCR originated in an adult in good health. The CDR3 DNA follows: TGTGCCAGCAGTCTCAAACAGGGTAGCCATGAGCAGTTCTTC. It specifies CASSLKQGSHEQFF.